The source of this T cell receptor beta chain is a study of shared T cell receptors in the human thymus. The germline V gene encodes CDR1 LGHNT and CDR2 FRNRAP. The length of the CDR3 is 18 residues. V dropped 4 bases and J dropped 5; count of bases not matched to a gene: 19. The assay was immunoSEQ multiplex PCR, and TCRdb's table has in-frame clones only and misses some. The sample includes approximately 760,000 clones, approximately 83% seen only once; the top ten take around 0.0099%. These data were also filed under a second study, of human thymus T cells. That work adds: Thymic as well as blood repertoires seemed to favor certain V and J genes unevenly.

The TCR sequence derives from a girl less than two years old with a congenital heart defect. The chain employs TRBV12-5 and TRBJ2-5; 7 nucleotides align to TRBD1. The sequencing sample was made of thymocytes. The CDR3 reads CASGWAPRTGLGIETQYF. The CDR3, as DNA: TGTGCTAGTGGTTGGGCCCCTCGGACAGGCTTGGGCATTGAGACCCAGTACTTC.